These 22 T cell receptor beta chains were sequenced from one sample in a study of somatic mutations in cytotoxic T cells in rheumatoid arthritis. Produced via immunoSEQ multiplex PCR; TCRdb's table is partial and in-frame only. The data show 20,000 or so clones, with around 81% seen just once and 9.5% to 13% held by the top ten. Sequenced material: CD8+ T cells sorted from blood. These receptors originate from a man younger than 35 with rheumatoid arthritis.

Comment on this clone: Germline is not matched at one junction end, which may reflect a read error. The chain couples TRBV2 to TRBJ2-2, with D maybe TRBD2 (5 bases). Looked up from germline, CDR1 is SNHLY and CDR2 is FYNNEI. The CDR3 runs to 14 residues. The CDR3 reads CASRLAGNTGKLFF. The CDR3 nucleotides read TGTGCCAGCCGCCTGGCCGGTAACACCGGGAAGCTGTTTTTT.

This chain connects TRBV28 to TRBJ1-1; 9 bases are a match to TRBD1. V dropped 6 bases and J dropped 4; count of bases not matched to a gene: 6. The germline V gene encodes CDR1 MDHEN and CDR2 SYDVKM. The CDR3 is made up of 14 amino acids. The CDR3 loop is CASRPTGGFTEAFF. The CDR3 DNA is TGTGCCAGCAGACCGACAGGGGGATTCACTGAAGCTTTCTTT.

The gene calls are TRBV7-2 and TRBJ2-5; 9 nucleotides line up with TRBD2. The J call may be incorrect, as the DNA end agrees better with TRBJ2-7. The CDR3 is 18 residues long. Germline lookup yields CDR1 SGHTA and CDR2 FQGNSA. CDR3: CASSHRIRNSGGTNEQYF. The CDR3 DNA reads TGTGCCAGCAGCCATAGAATCCGAAATAGCGGGGGAACCAACGAGCAGTACTTC.

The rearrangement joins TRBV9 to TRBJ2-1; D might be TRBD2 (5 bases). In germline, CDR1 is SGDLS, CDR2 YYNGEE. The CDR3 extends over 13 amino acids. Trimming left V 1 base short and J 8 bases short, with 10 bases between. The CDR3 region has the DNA TGTGCCAGCAGCGTAAACCCAGCGGATGAGCAGTTCTTC. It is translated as CASSVNPADEQFF.

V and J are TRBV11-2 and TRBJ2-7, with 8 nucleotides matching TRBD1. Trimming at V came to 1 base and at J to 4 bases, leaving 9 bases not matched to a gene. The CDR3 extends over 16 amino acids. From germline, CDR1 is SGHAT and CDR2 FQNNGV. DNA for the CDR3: TGTGCCAGCAGCTTAGTATACAGGGGGAGTGGGTACGAGCAGTACTTC. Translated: CASSLVYRGSGYEQYF.

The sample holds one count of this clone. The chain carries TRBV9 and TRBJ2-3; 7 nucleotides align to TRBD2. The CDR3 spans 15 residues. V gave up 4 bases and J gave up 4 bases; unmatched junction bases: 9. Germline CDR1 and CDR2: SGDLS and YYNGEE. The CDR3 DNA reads TGTGCCAGCAGCCCCTCGACAGCGGGGTCAGATACGCAGTATTTT. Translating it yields CASSPSTAGSDTQYF. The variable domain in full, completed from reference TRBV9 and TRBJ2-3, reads DSGVTQTPKHLITATGQRVTLRCSPRSGDLSVYWYQQSLDQGLQFLIQYYNGEERAKGNILERFSAQQFPDLHSELNLSSLELGDSALYFCASSPSTAGSDTQYFGPGTRLTVL.

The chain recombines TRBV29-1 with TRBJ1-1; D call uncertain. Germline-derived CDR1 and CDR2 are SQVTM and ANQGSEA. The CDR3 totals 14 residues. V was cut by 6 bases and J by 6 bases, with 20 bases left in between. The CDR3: CSVAMSGSGAEAFF. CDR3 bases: TGCAGCGTCGCAATGTCGGGGTCTGGGGCTGAAGCTTTCTTT.

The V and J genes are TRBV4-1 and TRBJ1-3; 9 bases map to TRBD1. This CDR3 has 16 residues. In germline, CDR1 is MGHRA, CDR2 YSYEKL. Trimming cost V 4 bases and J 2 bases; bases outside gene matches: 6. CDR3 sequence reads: CASSRLTGGPGNTIYF. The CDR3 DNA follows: TGCGCCAGCAGCCGGTTAACAGGGGGCCCTGGAAACACCATATATTTT.

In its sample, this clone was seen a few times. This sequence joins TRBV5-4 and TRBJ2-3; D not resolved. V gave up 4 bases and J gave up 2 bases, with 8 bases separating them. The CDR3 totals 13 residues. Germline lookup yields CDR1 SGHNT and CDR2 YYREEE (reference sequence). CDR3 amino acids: CASSPPDTDTQYF. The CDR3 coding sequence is TGTGCCAGCAGCCCGCCGGACACAGATACGCAGTATTTT.

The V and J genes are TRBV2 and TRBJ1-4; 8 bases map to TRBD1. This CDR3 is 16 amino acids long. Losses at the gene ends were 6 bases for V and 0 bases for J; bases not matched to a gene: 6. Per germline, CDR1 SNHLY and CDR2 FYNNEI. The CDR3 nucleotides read TGTGCCAGCAGCGGGGGACAGGATGCAACTAATGAAAAACTGTTTTTT. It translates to CASSGGQDATNEKLFF.

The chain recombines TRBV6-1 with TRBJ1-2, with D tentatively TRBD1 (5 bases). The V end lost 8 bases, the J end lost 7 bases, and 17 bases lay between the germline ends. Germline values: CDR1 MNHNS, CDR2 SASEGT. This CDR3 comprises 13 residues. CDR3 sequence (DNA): TGTGCCAGCGAATGGGGGTCAAGGGGTGGCTACACCTTC. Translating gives CASEWGSRGGYTF.

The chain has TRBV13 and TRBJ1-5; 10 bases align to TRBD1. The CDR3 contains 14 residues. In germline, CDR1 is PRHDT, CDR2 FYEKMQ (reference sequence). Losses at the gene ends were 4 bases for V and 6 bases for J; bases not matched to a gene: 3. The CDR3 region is CASSSRDRGQPQHF. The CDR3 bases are TGTGCCAGCAGCTCCCGGGACAGGGGTCAGCCCCAGCATTTT.

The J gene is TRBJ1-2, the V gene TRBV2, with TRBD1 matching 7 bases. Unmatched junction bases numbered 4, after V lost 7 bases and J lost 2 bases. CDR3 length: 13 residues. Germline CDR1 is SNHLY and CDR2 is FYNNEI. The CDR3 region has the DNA TGTGCCAGCATGGGGGACAGCAACTATGGCTACACCTTC. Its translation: CASMGDSNYGYTF.

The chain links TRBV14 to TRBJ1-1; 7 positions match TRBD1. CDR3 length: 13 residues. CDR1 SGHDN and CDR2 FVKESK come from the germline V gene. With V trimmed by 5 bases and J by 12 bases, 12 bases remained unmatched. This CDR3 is CASSKSGTVITFF. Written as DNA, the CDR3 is TGTGCCAGCAGCAAGTCCGGGACAGTGATAACTTTCTTT.

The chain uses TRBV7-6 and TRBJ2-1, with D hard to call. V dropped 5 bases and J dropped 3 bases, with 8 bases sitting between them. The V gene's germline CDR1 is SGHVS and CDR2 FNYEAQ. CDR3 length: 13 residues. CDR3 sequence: CASSTRRYNEQFF. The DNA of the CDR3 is TGTGCCAGCAGCACGCGGCGCTACAATGAGCAGTTCTTC.

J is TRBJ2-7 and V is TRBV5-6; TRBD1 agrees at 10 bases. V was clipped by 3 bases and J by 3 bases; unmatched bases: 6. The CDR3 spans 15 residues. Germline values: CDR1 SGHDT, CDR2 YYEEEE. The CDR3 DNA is TGTGCCAGCAGCTCAATAGGGACAGGGGTCTACGAGCAGTACTTC. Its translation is CASSSIGTGVYEQYF.

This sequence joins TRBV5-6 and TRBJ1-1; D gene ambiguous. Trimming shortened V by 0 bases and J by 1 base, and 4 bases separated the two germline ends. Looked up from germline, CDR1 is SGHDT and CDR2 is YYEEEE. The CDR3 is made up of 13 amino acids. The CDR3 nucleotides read TGTGCCAGCAGCTTGGGGGGGAACACTGAAGCTTTCTTT. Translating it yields CASSLGGNTEAFF.

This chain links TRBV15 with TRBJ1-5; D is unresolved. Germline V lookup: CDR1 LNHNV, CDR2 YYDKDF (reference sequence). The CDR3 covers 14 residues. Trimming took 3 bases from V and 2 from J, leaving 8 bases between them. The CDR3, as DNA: TGTGCCACCAGCAGGGTTGGGGGCAATCAGCCCCAGCATTTT. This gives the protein CATSRVGGNQPQHF.

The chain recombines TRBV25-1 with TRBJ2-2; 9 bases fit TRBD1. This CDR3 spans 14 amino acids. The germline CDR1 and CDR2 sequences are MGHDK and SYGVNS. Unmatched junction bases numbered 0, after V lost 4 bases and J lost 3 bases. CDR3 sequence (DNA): TGTGCCAGCAGTGGGACAGGGGACACCGGGGAGCTGTTTTTT. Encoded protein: CASSGTGDTGELFF.

The CDR3: CASSEAATSGGGLTDTQYF. Written as DNA, the CDR3 is TGTGCCAGCAGTGAAGCAGCAACTAGCGGGGGGGGCCTCACAGATACGCAGTATTTT. V gene TRBV6-1 combines with J gene TRBJ2-3; 13 bases fit TRBD2. With V trimmed by 0 bases and J by 2 bases, 8 bases remained unmatched. Per germline, CDR1 MNHNS and CDR2 SASEGT. This CDR3 region has 19 residues.

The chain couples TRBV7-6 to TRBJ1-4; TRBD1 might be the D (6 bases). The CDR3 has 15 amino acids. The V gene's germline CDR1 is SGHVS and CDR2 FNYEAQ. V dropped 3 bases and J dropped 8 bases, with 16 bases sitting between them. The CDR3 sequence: CASSLGGGGEEKLFF. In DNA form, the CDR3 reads TGTGCCAGCAGCTTGGGGGGCGGGGGTGAAGAAAAACTGTTTTTT. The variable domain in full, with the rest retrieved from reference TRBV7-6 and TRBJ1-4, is GAGVSQSPRYKVTKRGQDVALRCDPISGHVSLYWYRQALGQGPEFLTYFNYEAQQDKSGLPNDRFSAERPEGSISTLTIQRTEQRDSAMYRCASSLGGGGEEKLFFGSGTQLSVL.

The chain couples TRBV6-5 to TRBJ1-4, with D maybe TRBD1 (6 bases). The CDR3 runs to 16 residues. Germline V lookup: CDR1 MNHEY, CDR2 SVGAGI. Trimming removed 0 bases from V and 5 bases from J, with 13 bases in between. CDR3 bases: TGTGCCAGCAGTTACTCGGGGGCCATGGGGAATGAAAAACTGTTTTTT. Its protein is CASSYSGAMGNEKLFF.